This TCR beta chain was recorded in a study of shared clonotypes between healthy human individuals. Data came from immunoSEQ multiplex PCR; TCRdb stores just in-frame clones and leaves some out. Among about 700,000 clones, about 90% were seen once, and the ten largest hold approximately 25%. Naive CD8 populations comprised CD45RO-negative cells positively selected for CCR7, excluding terminally differentiated effector memory CD45RA+ cells. The CDR3 extends over 15 amino acids. Germline CDR1 SGHAT, CDR2 FQNNGV. Trimming shortened V by 1 base and J by 0 bases, and 8 bases separated the two germline ends.

The sequenced sample consisted of naive CD8+ T cells sorted from blood. The chain joins TRBV11-2 to TRBJ2-3; no firm D call. The sequence came from a man younger than 40 in good health. The CDR3 is CASSLGTISTDTQYF. The CDR3 nucleotides read TGTGCCAGCAGCTTAGGAACCATTAGCACAGATACGCAGTATTTT.